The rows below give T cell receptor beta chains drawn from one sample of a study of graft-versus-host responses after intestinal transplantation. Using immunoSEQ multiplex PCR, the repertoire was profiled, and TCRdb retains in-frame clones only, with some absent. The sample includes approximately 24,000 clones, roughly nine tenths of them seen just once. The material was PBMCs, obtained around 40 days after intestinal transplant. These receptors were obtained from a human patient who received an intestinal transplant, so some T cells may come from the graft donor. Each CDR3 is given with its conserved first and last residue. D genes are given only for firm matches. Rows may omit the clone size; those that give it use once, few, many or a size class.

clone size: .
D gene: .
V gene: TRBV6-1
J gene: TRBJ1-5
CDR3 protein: CASSDYQPQHF
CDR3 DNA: TGTGCCAGCAGTGACTATCAGCCCCAGCATTTT

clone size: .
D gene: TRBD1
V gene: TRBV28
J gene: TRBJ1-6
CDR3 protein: CASSLTGANSPLHF
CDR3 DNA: TGTGCCAGCAGTTTAACAGGGGCCAATTCACCCCTCCACTTT

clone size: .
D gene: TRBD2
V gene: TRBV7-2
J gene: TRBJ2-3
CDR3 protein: CASSLAAGGADTQYF
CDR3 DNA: TGTGCCAGCAGCTTAGCAGCGGGAGGTGCAGATACGCAGTATTTT

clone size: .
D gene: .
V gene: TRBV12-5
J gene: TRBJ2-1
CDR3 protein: CASGFGLEQFF
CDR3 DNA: TGTGCTAGTGGTTTCGGACTCGAGCAGTTCTTC

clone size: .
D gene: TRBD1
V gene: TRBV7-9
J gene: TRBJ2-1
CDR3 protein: CASSFTGAWNEQFF
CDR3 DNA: TGTGCCAGCAGCTTTACAGGGGCCTGGAATGAGCAGTTCTTC

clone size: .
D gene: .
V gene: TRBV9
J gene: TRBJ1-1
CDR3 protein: CASSVGKLNTEAFF
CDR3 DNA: TGTGCCAGCAGCGTAGGAAAGCTGAACACTGAAGCTTTCTTT

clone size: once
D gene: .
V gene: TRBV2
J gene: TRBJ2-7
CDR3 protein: CASIIRQDFSGYEQYF
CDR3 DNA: TGTGCCAGCATTATAAGACAGGACTTTTCGGGGTACGAGCAGTACTTC

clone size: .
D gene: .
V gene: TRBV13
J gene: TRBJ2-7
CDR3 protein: CASSYSEGLYEQYF
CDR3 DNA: TGTGCCAGCAGCTATTCGGAGGGCCTGTACGAGCAGTACTTC

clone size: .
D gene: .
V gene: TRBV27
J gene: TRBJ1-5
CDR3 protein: CASSLGQGISNQPQHF
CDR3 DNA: TGTGCCAGCAGTTTAGGGCAGGGGATAAGCAATCAGCCCCAGCATTTT

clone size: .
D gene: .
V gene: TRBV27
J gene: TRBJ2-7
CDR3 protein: CASSPKQPTGPGEQYF
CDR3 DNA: TGTGCCAGCAGTCCGAAACAACCAACAGGCCCGGGGGAGCAGTACTTC

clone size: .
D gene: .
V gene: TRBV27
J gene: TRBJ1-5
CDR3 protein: CASSQQVPFGNQPQHF
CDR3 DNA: TGTGCCAGCTCTCAACAGGTCCCCTTTGGCAATCAGCCCCAGCATTTT

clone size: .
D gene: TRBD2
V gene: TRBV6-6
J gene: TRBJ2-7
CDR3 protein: CASRGGSHEQYF
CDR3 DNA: TGTGCCAGCCGGGGGGGCAGCCACGAGCAGTACTTC

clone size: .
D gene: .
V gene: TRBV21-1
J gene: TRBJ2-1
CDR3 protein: CASSNPGVGGPIDEQFF
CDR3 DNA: TGTGCCAGCAGCAACCCGGGAGTTGGAGGGCCTATCGATGAGCAGTTCTTC

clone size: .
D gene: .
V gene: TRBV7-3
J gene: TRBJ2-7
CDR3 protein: CASSLQGGSTYEQYF
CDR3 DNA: TGTGCCAGCAGCTTACAAGGAGGATCCACCTACGAGCAGTACTTC

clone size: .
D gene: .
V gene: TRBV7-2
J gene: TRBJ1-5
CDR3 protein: CASSFTGQPQHF
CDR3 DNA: TGTGCCAGCAGCTTTACAGGTCAGCCCCAGCATTTT

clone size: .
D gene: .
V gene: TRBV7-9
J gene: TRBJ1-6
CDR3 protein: CASCFSGGADSPLHF
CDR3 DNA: TGTGCCAGCTGTTTTAGCGGGGGCGCCGACTCACCCCTCCACTTT

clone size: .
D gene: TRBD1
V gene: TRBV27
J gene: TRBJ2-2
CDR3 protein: CASRSPDGTGVHTGELFF
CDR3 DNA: TGTGCCAGCAGGTCTCCCGACGGGACAGGGGTCCACACCGGGGAGCTGTTTTTT

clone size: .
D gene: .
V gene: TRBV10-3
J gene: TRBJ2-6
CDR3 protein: CAISVDRPSGANVLTF
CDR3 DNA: TGTGCCATCAGTGTCGACAGACCCTCTGGGGCCAACGTCCTGACTTTC

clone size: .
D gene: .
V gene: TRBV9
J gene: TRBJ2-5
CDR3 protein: CASSVPQPSFRQETQYF
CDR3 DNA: TGTGCCAGCAGCGTCCCCCAGCCCAGTTTCCGACAAGAGACCCAGTACTTC

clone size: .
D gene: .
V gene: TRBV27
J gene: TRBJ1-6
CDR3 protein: CASSFGVGFVSSYNSPLHF
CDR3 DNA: TGTGCCAGCAGTTTCGGTGTGGGTTTCGTTAGCTCCTATAATTCACCCCTCCACTTT

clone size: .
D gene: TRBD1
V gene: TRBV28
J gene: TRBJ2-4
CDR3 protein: CASSLIQGKNIQYF
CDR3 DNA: TGTGCCAGCAGTTTGATACAGGGGAAAAACATTCAGTACTTC

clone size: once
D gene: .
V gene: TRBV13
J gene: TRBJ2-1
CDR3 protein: CASSLGLNEQFF
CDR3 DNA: TGTGCCAGCAGCTTGGGGCTCAATGAGCAGTTCTTC

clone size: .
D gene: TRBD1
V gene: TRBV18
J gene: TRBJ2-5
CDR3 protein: CASSPNRGGETQYF
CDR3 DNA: TGTGCCAGCTCACCCAACAGGGGCGGAGAGACCCAGTACTTC

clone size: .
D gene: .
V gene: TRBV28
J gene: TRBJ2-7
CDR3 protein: CASSLLGSSVLDEQYF
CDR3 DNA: TGTGCCAGCAGTCTACTGGGGTCTAGCGTACTTGACGAGCAGTACTTC

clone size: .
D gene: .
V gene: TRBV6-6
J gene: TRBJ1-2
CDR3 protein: CASSYSDGNGYTF
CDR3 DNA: TGTGCCAGCAGTTACTCGGACGGGAATGGCTACACCTTC

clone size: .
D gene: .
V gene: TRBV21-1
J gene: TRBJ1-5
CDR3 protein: CASSKGTGNQPQHF
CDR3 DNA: TGTGCCAGCAGCAAAGGGACAGGGAATCAGCCCCAGCATTTT

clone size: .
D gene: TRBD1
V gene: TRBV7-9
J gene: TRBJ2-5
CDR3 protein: CASRRQGAHGEETQYF
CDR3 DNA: TGTGCCAGCAGGCGACAGGGGGCGCATGGAGAAGAGACCCAGTACTTC

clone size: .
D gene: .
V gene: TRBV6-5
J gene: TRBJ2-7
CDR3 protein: CASTTATYEQYF
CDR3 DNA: TGTGCCAGCACGACAGCTACCTACGAGCAGTACTTC

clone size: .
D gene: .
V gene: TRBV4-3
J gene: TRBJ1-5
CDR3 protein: CASSQDYQGGQPQHF
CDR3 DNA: TGCGCCAGCAGCCAAGATTACCAAGGGGGTCAGCCCCAGCATTTT

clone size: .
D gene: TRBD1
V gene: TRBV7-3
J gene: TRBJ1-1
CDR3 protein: CASSLRQGGITEAFF
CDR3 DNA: TGTGCCAGCAGCTTAAGACAGGGGGGTATCACTGAAGCTTTCTTT

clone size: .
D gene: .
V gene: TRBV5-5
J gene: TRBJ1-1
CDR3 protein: CASSQPTPMNTEAFF
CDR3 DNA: TGTGCCAGCAGCCAACCGACACCAATGAACACTGAAGCTTTCTTT

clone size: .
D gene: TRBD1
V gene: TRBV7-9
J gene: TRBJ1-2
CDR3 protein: CASSRQGIEGYTF
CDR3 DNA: TGTGCCAGCAGCCGACAGGGGATTGAGGGCTACACCTTC

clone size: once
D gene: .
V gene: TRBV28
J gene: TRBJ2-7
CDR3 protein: CASSPGIRASYEQYF
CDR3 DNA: TGTGCCAGCAGCCCAGGGATAAGGGCCTCCTACGAGCAGTACTTC

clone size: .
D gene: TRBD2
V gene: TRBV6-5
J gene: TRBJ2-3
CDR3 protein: CASSGLAGGPDTQYF
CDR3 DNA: TGTGCCAGCAGTGGACTAGCGGGAGGGCCAGATACGCAGTATTTT

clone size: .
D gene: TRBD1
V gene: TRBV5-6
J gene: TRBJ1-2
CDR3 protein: CASSGTVYGYTF
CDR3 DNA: TGTGCCAGCAGCGGGACAGTCTATGGCTACACCTTC

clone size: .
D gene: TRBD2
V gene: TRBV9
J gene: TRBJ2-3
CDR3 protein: CASSPGGVSTDTQYF
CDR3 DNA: TGTGCCAGCAGCCCCGGGGGGGTCAGCACAGATACGCAGTATTTT

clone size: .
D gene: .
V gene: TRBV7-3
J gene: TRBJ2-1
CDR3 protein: CASSTRPSAGEQFF
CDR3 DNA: TGTGCCAGCAGCACCCGACCCTCCGCCGGGGAGCAGTTCTTC

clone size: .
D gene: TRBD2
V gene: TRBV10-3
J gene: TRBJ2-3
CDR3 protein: CAIELAPDTQYF
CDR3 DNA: TGTGCCATAGAACTAGCGCCAGATACGCAGTATTTT

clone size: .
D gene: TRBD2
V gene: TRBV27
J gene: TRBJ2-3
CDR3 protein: CASSVRLAGGPDTQYF
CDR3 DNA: TGTGCCAGCAGTGTACGACTAGCGGGAGGACCCGATACGCAGTATTTT

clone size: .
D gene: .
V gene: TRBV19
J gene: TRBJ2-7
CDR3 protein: CASSIGGRGLSYEQYF
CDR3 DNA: TGTGCCAGTAGTATAGGGGGCAGGGGCCTCTCCTACGAGCAGTACTTC

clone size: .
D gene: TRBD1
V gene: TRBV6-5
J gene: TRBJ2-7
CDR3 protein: CASSYGTAITYEQYF
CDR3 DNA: TGTGCCAGCAGTTACGGGACAGCGATCACCTACGAGCAGTACTTC

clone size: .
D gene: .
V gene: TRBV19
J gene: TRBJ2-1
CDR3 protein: CASSRIATYNEQFF
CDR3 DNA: TGTGCCAGTAGTAGGATCGCGACTTACAATGAGCAGTTCTTC

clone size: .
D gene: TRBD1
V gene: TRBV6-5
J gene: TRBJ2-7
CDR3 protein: CASSRTGYEQYF
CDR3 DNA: TGTGCCAGCAGTCGGACAGGGTACGAGCAGTACTTC

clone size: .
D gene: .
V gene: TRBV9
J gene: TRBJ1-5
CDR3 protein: CASSVAGDIDQPQHF
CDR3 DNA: TGTGCCAGCAGCGTAGCTGGGGACATAGATCAGCCCCAGCATTTT

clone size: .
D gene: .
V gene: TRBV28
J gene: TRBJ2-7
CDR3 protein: CASSSSRGAYEQYF
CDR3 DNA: TGTGCCAGCAGTTCCTCTAGAGGAGCGTACGAGCAGTACTTC

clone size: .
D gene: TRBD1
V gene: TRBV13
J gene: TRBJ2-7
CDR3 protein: CASRTQGAPYEQYF
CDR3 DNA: TGTGCCAGCAGAACCCAGGGGGCGCCCTACGAGCAGTACTTC

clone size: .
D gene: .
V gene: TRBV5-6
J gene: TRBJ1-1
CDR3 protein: CASSLGVGGRENTEAFF
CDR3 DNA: TGTGCCAGCAGCTTGGGGGTGGGGGGTCGGGAGAACACTGAAGCTTTCTTT

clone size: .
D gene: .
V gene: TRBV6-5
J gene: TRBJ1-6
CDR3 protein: CASSYSELLSDSPLHF
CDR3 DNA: TGTGCCAGCAGTTACTCGGAACTTCTGTCGGATTCACCCCTCCACTTT

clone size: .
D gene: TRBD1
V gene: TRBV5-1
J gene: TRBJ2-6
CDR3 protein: CASSLAGTGGPGANVLTF
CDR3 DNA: TGCGCCAGCAGCTTGGCCGGGACAGGGGGCCCTGGGGCCAACGTCCTGACTTTC

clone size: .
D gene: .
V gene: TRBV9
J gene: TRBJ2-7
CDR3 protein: CASSASYDRSSYEQYF
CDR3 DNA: TGTGCCAGCAGCGCCAGCTACGACAGGAGCTCCTACGAGCAGTACTTC